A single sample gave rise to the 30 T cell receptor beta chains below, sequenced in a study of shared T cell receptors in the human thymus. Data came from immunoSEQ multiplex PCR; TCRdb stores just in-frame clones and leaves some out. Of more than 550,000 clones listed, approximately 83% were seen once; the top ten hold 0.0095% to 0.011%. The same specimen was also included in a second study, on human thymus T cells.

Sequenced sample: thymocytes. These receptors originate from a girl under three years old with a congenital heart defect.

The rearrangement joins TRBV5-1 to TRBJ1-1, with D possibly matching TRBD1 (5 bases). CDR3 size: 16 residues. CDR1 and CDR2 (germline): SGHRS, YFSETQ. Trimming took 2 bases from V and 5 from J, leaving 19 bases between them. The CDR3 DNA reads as TGCGCCAGCAGCTTTTACCTCGGACAAGGGTGGACTGAAGCTTTCTTT. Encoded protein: CASSFYLGQGWTEAFF.

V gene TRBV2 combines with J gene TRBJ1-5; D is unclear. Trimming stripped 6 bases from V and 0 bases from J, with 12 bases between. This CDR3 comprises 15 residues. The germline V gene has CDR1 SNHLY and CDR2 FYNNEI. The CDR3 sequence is CASSPGRDSNQPQHF. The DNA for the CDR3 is TGTGCCAGCAGCCCTGGTCGAGATAGCAATCAGCCCCAGCATTTT.

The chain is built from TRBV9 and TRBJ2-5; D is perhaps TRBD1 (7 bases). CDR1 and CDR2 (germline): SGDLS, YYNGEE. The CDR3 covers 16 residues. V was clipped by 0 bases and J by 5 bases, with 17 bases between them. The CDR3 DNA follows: TGTGCCAGCAGCGTAGAGGGGGGACAGTGGCGGGAGACCCAGTACTTC. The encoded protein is CASSVEGGQWRETQYF. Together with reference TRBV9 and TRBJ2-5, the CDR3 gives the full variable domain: DSGVTQTPKHLITATGQRVTLRCSPRSGDLSVYWYQQSLDQGLQFLIQYYNGEERAKGNILERFSAQQFPDLHSELNLSSLELGDSALYFCASSVEGGQWRETQYFGPGTRLLVL.

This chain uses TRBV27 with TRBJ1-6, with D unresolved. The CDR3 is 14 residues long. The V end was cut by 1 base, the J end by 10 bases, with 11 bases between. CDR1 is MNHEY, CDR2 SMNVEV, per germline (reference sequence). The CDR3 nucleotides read TGTGCCAGCAGTTTATGCGGGGAAAGATCACCCCTCCACTTT. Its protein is CASSLCGERSPLHF.

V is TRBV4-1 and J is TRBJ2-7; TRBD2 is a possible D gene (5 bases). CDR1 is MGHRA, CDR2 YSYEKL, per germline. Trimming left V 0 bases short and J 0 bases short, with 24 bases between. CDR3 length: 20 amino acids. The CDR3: CASSQDKGDHPRGSSYEQYF. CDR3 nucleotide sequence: TGCGCCAGCAGCCAAGATAAAGGCGACCACCCCCGTGGGAGCTCCTACGAGCAGTACTTC.

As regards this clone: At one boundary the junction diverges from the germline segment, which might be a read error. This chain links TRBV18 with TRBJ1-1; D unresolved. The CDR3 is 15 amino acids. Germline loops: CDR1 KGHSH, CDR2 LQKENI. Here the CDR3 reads CASSTPLGGNTEAFF. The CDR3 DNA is TGTGCCAGCTCAACACCACTGGGAGGGAACACTGAAGCTTTCTTT.

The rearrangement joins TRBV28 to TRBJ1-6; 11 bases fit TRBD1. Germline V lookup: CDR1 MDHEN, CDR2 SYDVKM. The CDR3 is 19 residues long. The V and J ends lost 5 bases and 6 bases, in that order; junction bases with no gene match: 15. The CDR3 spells CASSPSGTGGFRGNSPLHF. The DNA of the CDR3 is TGTGCCAGCAGTCCTTCCGGGACAGGGGGATTCCGCGGTAATTCACCCCTCCACTTT.

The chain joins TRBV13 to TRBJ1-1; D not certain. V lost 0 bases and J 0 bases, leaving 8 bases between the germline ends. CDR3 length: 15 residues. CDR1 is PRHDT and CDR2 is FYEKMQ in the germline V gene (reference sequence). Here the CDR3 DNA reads TGTGCCAGCAGCTTAGGAGACATGCTGAACACTGAAGCTTTCTTT. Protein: CASSLGDMLNTEAFF.

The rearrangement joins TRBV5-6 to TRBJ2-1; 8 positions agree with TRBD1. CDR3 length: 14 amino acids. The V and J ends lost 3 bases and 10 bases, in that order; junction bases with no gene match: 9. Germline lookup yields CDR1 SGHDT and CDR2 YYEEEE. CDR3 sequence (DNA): TGTGCCAGCAGCTGCCGGGACAGGCTTTGCGAGCAGTTCTTC. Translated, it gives CASSCRDRLCEQFF. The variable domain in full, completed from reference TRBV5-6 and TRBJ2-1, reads DAGVTQSPTHLIKTRGQQVTLRCSPKSGHDTVSWYQQALGQGPQFIFQYYEEEERQRGNFPDRFSGHQFPNYSSELNVNALLLGDSALYLCASSCRDRLCEQFFGPGTRLTVL.

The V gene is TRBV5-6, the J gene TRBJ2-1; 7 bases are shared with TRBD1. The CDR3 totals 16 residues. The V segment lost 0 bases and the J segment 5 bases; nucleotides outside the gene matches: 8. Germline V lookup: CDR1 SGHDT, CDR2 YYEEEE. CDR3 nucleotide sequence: TGTGCCAGCAGCTTGGGGGACAGAGGAAAAAACAATGAGCAGTTCTTC. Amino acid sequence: CASSLGDRGKNNEQFF.

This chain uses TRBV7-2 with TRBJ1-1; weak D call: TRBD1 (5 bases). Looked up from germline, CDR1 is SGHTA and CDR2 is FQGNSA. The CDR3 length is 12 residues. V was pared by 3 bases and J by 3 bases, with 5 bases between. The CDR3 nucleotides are TGTGCCAGCAGCTTCAGGGACACTGAAGCTTTCTTT. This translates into CASSFRDTEAFF.

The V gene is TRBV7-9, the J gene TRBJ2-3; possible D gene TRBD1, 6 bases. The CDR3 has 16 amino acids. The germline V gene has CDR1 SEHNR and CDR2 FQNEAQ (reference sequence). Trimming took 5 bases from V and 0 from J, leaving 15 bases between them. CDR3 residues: CASSPGDLPSTDTQYF. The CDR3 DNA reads TGTGCCAGCAGCCCAGGGGACCTTCCTAGCACAGATACGCAGTATTTT.

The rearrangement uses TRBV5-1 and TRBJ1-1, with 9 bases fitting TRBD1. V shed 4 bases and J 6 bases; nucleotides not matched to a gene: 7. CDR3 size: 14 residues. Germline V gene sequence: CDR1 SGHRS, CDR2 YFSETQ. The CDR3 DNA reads TGCGCCAGCAGCGACCGGGACAGGGTATCTGAAGCTTTCTTT. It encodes CASSDRDRVSEAFF.

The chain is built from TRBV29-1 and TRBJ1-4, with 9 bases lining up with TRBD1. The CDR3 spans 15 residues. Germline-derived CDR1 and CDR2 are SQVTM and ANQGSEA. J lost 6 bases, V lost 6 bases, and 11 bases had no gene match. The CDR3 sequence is CSVRDRAAGDEKLFF. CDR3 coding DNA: TGCAGCGTCAGGGACAGGGCGGCTGGGGATGAAAAACTGTTTTTT. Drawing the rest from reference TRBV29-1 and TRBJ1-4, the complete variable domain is SAVISQKPSRDICQRGTSLTIQCQVDSQVTMMFWYRQQPGQSLTLIATANQGSEATYESGFVIDKFPISRPNLTFSTLTVSNMSPEDSSIYLCSVRDRAAGDEKLFFGSGTQLSVL.

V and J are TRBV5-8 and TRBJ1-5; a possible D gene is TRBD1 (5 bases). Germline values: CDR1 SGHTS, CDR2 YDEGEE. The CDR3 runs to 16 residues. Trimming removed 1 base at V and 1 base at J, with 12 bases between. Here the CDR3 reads CASSLISQGSNQPQHF. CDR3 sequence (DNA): TGTGCCAGCAGCTTGATATCCCAGGGAAGCAATCAGCCCCAGCATTTT.

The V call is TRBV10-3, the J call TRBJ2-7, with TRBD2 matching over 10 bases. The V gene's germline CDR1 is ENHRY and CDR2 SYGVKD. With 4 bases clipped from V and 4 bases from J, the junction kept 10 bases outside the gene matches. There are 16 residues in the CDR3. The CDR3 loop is CAISAPGASGGYEQYF. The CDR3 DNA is TGTGCCATCAGTGCCCCGGGGGCTAGCGGGGGTTACGAGCAGTACTTC.

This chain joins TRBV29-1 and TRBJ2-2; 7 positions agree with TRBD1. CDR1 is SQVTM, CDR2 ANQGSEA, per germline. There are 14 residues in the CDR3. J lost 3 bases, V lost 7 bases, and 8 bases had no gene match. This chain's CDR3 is CSAFSGQDTGELFF. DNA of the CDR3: TGCAGCGCCTTTTCCGGACAGGACACCGGGGAGCTGTTTTTT.

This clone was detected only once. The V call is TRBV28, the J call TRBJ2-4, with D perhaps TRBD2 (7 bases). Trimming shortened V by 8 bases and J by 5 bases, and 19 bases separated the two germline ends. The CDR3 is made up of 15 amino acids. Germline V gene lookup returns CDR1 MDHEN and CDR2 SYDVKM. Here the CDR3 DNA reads TGTGCCAGCCAACAACGCCGGGGGGCCGAAAACATTCAGTACTTC. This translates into CASQQRRGAENIQYF.

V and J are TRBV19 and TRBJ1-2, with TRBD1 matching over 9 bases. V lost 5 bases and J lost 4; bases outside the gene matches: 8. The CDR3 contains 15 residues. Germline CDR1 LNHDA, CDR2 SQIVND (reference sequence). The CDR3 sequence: CASSAHRGRSYGYTF. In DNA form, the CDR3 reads TGTGCCAGTAGTGCTCACAGGGGGCGTAGCTATGGCTACACCTTC. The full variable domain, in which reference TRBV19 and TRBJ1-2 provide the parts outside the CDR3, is DGGITQSPKYLFRKEGQNVTLSCEQNLNHDAMYWYRQDPGQGLRLIYYSQIVNDFQKGDIAEGYSVSREKKESFPLTVTSAQKNPTAFYLCASSAHRGRSYGYTFGSGTRLTVV.

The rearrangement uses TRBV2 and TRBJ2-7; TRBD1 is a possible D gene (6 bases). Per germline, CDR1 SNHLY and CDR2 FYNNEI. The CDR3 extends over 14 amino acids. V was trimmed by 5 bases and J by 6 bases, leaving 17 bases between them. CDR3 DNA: TGTGCCAGCAGTTTTGTAAACAGGGTCGGCGAGCAGTACTTC. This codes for CASSFVNRVGEQYF. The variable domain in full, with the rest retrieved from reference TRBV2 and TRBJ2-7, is EPEVTQTPSHQVTQMGQEVILRCVPISNHLYFYWYRQILGQKVEFLVSFYNNEISEKSEIFDDQFSVERPDGSNFTLKIRSTKLEDSAMYFCASSFVNRVGEQYFGPGTRLTVT.

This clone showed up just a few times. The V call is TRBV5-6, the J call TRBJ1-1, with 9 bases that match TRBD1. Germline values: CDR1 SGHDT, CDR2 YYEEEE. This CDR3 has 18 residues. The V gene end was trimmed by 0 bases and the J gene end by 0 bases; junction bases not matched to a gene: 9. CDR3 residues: CASSLGGGQGYMNTEAFF. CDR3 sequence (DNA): TGTGCCAGCAGCTTGGGGGGGGGACAGGGTTACATGAACACTGAAGCTTTCTTT.

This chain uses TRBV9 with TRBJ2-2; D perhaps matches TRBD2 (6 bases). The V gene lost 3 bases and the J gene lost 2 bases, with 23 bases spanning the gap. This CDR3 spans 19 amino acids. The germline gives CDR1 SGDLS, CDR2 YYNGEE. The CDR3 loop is CASSGHSGEEPYNTGELFF. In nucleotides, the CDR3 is TGTGCCAGCAGCGGGCACTCGGGAGAGGAACCCTACAACACCGGGGAGCTGTTTTTT.

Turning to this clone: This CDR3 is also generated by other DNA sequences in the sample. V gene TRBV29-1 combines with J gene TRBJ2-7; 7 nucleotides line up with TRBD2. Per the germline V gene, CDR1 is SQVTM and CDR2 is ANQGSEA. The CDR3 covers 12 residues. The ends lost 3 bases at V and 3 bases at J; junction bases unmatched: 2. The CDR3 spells CSVERGNYEQYF. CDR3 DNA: TGCAGCGTTGAGCGGGGGAACTACGAGCAGTACTTC.

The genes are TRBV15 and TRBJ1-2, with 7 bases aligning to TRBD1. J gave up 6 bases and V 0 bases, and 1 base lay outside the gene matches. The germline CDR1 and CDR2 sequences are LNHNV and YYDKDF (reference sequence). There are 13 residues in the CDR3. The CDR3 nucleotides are TGTGCCACCAGCAGAGAAGACAGGGATGGCTACACCTTC. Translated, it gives CATSREDRDGYTF.

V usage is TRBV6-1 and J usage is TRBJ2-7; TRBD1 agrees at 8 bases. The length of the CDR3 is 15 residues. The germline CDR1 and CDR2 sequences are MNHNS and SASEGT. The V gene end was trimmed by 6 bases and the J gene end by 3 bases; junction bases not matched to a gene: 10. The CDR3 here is CASSPLGQAHYEQYF. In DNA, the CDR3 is TGTGCCAGCAGCCCCTTGGGACAGGCCCACTACGAGCAGTACTTC.

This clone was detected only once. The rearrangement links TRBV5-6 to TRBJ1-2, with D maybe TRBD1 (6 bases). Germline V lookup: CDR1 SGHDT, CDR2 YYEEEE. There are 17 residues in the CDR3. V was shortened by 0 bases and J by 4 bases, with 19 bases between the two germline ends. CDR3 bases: TGTGCCAGCAGCTTGGCCCAAACGTACCGGACAGCCTATGGCTACACCTTC. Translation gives CASSLAQTYRTAYGYTF.

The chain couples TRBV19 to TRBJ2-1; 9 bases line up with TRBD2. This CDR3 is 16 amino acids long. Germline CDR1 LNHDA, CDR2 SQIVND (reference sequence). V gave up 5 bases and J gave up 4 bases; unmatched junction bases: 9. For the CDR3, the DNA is TGTGCCAGTAGTGACTGGGTAGCGGGGGAGTACAATGAGCAGTTCTTC. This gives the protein CASSDWVAGEYNEQFF.

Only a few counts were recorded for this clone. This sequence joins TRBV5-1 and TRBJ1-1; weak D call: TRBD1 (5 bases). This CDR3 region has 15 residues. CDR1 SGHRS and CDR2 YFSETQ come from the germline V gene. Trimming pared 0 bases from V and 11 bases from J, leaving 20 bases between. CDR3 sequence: CASSLASGVGPVAFF. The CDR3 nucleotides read TGCGCCAGCAGCTTGGCCTCGGGGGTCGGCCCGGTGGCTTTCTTT.

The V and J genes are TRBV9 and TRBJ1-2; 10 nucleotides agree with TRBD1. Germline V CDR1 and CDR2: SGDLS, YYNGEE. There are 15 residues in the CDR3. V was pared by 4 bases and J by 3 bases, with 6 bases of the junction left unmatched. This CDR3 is CASSLRTGGDYGYTF. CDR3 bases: TGTGCCAGCAGCCTCCGGACAGGGGGGGACTATGGCTACACCTTC.

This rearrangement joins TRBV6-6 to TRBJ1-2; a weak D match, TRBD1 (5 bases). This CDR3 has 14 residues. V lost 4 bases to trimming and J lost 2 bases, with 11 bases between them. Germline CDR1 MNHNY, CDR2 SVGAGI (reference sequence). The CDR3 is CASSSRGYNYGYTF. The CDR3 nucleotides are TGTGCCAGCAGTTCTAGGGGATACAACTATGGCTACACCTTC.